The 17 T cell receptor beta chains given below trace back to one sample, sequenced in a study of T cells expressing NK-cell markers. TCRdb re-called the 5' RACE reads and shows each CDR3 protein once, DNA omitted. The sample shows 250,000 to 300,000 distinct CDR3 sequences, and 0.39% sits with its ten largest clones. Sequenced material: blood T cells: a sorted CD56 or NKG2C T cell subset, CD4+ or CD8+ T cells, or bulk PBMC T cells (not recorded which). The source of these receptors is a man aged 18 to 29 in good health.

The V gene is TRBV5-1, the J gene TRBJ2-3. The CDR3 length is 12 residues. CDR1 SGHRS and CDR2 YFSETQ come from the germline V gene. CDR3 loop: CASSFNGDTQYF.

The chain links TRBV12-3 or TRBV12-4 to TRBJ1-3; the D gene TCRdb calls, TRBD1, cannot be checked with no DNA. The CDR3 has 15 amino acids. The CDR3 here is CASTFDRGGGNTIYF.

V gene TRBV20-1 combines with J gene TRBJ2-7; TCRdb gives TRBD1 as the D gene, but with no DNA this cannot be confirmed. Germline V gene sequence: CDR1 DFQATT, CDR2 SNEGSKA (reference sequence). The CDR3 runs to 13 residues. CDR3 loop: CSASSGFSYEQYF.

The chain is built from TRBV6-2 or TRBV6-3 and TRBJ2-7; TCRdb's assignment of TRBD2 cannot be checked, as there is no DNA. Germline CDR1 MNHEY, CDR2 SVGEGT. This CDR3 region has 15 residues. The CDR3 loop is CASRPRLAFSYEQYF.

The chain has TRBV9 and TRBJ2-3; without DNA, the TCRdb call of TRBD2 cannot be checked. Germline loops: CDR1 SGDLS, CDR2 YYNGEE. The CDR3 has 15 residues. The CDR3 is CASSTGTSGSNTQYF.

The genes are TRBV18 and TRBJ1-3. The germline CDR1 and CDR2 sequences are KGHSH and LQKENI. The CDR3 length is 17 residues. The CDR3 sequence is CASSPPGAELSGNTIYF.

The chain has TRBV19 and TRBJ1-1; TCRdb's D gene call, TRBD1, goes unchecked for lack of DNA. Germline CDR1 is LNHDA and CDR2 is SQIVND (reference sequence). CDR3 size: 16 residues. This CDR3 is CASSIRQGPRNTEAFF.

The J gene is TRBJ2-1, the V gene TRBV7-8; lacking DNA, the TRBD1 call made by TCRdb goes unchecked. CDR1 and CDR2 (germline): SGHVS, FQNEAQ. The CDR3 is made up of 15 amino acids. The CDR3 is CASSLLGGRYSEQFF.

J is TRBJ2-5 and V is TRBV20-1; the TRBD2 assignment by TCRdb is unverifiable without DNA. The germline V gene encodes CDR1 DFQATT and CDR2 SNEGSKA (reference sequence). The CDR3 has 18 residues. The CDR3 spells CSARDILETSGTQETQYF.

The rearrangement uses TRBV5-1 and TRBJ2-2. This CDR3 contains 16 residues. From germline, CDR1 is SGHRS and CDR2 YFSETQ. CDR3 protein: CASSLFGRQNTGELFF.

V gene TRBV19 combines with J gene TRBJ2-1; TCRdb's D call, TRBD1, is unchecked because there is no DNA. This CDR3 region has 18 residues. Looked up from germline, CDR1 is LNHDA and CDR2 is SQIVND (reference sequence). The CDR3 sequence: CASSIGWRGKLRDNEQFF.

The genes are TRBV6-5 and TRBJ2-7. Germline loops: CDR1 MNHEY, CDR2 SVGAGI. There are 11 residues in the CDR3. CDR3 in amino acids: CASGGTYEQYF.

CDR3 in amino acids: CASNKGLAGAADTQYF. The chain joins TRBV12-3 or TRBV12-4 to TRBJ2-3; TCRdb names TRBD2, which stays unverified in the absence of DNA. The CDR3 loop spans 16 amino acids.

The V call is TRBV5-1, the J call TRBJ2-3. Germline V CDR1 and CDR2: SGHRS, YFSETQ. The CDR3 runs 14 residues. The CDR3 loop reads CASSQALTTDTQYF.

The J gene is TRBJ2-1, the V gene TRBV3-1. CDR3 length: 13 amino acids. Germline CDR1 and CDR2: LGHDT and YNNKEL (reference sequence). This CDR3 is CASSQASGNEQFF.

The chain carries TRBV12-3 or TRBV12-4 and TRBJ2-3; TCRdb reports TRBD1, a call that lacks DNA to check it against. The CDR3 totals 15 residues. The CDR3 sequence is CASRQDRGNQDTQYF.

The chain combines TRBV19 with TRBJ2-6. The length of the CDR3 is 15 residues. Germline CDR1 and CDR2: LNHDA and SQIVND (reference sequence). The CDR3 spells CASSIEMTGANVLTF.